This T cell receptor (beta chain) was found in a study of early T cells in non-severe SARS-CoV-2 infection. MiXCR, applied by TCRdb to the 5' RACE reads, yields one record per CDR3 protein. The sample contains some 57,000 distinct CDR3 sequences, 11% of which appear only once. This CDR3 is 17 amino acids long. Germline lookup yields CDR1 SGHTA and CDR2 FQGNSA. J gave up 5 bases and V 5 bases, and 15 bases lay outside the gene matches. This clonotype was seen repeatedly, ten times or more. Sequenced material: whole blood. The chain links TRBV7-2 to TRBJ2-1; 7 bases are shared with TRBD1. This TCR was recovered from an adult who was a healthcare worker with PCR-confirmed SARS-CoV-2 infection or an uninfected control (not recorded which). As DNA, the CDR3 is TGTGCCAGCAGCCCGAAACTAGTCGGGACAGTAAACAATGAGCAGTTCTTC. Translation: CASSPKLVGTVNNEQFF. The complete variable domain, with remaining parts taken from reference TRBV7-2 and TRBJ2-1, reads GAGVSQSPSNKVTEKGKDVELRCDPISGHTALYWYRQSLGQGLEFLIYFQGNSAPDKSGLPSDRFSAERTGGSVSTLTIQRTQQEDSAVYLCASSPKLVGTVNNEQFFGPGTRLTVL.